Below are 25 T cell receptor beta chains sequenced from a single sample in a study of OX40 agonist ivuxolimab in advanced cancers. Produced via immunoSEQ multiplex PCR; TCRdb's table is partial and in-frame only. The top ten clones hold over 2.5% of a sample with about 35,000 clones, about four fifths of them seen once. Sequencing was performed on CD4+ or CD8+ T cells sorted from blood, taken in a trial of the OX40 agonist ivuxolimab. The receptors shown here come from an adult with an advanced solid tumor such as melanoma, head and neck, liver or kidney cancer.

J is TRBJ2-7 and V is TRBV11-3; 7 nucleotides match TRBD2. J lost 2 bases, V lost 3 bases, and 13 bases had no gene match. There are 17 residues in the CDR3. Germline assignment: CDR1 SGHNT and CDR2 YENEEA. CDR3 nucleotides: TGTGCCAGCAGCTTGAGCGGGAATTTATATGGGGCCTACGAGCAGTACTTC. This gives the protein CASSLSGNLYGAYEQYF.

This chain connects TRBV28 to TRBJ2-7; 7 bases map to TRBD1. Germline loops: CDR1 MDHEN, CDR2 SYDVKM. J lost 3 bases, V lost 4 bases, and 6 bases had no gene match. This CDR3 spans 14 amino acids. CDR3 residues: CASSSHDRVYEQYF. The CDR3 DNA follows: TGTGCCAGCAGTTCGCACGACAGGGTCTACGAGCAGTACTTC.

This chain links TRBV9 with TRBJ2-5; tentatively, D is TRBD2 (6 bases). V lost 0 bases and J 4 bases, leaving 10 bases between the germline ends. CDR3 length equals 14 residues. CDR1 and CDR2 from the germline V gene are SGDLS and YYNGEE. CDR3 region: CASSVVKAGETQYF. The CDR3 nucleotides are TGTGCCAGCAGCGTAGTGAAAGCGGGAGAGACCCAGTACTTC.

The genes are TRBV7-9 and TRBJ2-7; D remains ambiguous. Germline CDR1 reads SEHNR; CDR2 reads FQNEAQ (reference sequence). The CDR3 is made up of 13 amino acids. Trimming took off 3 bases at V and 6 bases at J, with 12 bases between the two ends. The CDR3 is CASSFRRLGEQYF. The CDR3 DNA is TGTGCCAGCAGCTTTAGACGGTTGGGCGAGCAGTACTTC.

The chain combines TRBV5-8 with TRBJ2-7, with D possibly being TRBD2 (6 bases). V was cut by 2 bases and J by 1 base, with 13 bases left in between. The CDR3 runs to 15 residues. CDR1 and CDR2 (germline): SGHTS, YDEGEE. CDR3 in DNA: TGTGCCAGCAGCTTTAACGAGGGAGGATCCTACGAGCAGTACTTC. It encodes CASSFNEGGSYEQYF. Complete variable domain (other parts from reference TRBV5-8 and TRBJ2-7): EAGVTQSPTHLIKTRGQQATLRCSPISGHTSVYWYQQALGLGLQFLLWYDEGEERNRGNFPPRFSGRQFPNYSSELNVNALELEDSALYLCASSFNEGGSYEQYFGPGTRLTVT.

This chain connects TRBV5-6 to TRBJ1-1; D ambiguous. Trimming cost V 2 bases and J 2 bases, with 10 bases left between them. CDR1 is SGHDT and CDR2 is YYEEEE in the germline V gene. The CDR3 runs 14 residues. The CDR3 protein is CASSLFTSNTEAFF. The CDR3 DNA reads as TGTGCCAGCAGCTTATTTACATCCAACACTGAAGCTTTCTTT.

In DNA form, the CDR3 reads TGTGCCAGCAGCTTATCGAGGACAGGGGCGAATACGCAGTATTTT. Encoded protein: CASSLSRTGANTQYF. This chain links TRBV7-3 with TRBJ2-3, with 9 nucleotides matching TRBD1. The germline V gene encodes CDR1 SGHTA and CDR2 FQGTGA. CDR3 length: 15 amino acids. V trimming: 2 bases; J trimming: 7 bases; junction bases outside the gene matches: 7.

In DNA form, the CDR3 reads TGTGCCAGCTCACCGGACAGGGGGCGAAATTCACCCCTCCACTTT. Protein: CASSPDRGRNSPLHF. V and J are TRBV18 and TRBJ1-6; 11 nucleotides align to TRBD1. The CDR3 runs to 15 residues. The germline CDR1 and CDR2 sequences are KGHSH and LQKENI. Losses at the gene ends were 3 bases for V and 7 bases for J; bases not matched to a gene: 2. Looking up the rest from reference TRBV18 and TRBJ1-6 gives the full variable domain: NAGVMQNPRHLVRRRGQEARLRCSPMKGHSHVYWYRQLPEEGLKFMVYLQKENIIDESGMPKERFSAEFPKEGPSILRIQQVVRGDSAAYFCASSPDRGRNSPLHFGNGTRLTVT.

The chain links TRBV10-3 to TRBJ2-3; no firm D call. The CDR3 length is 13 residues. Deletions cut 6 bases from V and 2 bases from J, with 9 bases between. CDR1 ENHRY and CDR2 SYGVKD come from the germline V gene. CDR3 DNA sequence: TGTGCCATCAGCGGTTCCCTCACAGATACGCAGTATTTT. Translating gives CAISGSLTDTQYF.

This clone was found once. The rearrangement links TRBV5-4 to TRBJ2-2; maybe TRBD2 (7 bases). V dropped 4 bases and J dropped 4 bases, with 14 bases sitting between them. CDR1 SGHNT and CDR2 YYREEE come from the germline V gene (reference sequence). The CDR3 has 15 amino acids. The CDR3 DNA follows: TGTGCCAGCAGCCCAGGACTAGGGGGCACCGGGGAGCTGTTTTTT. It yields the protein CASSPGLGGTGELFF. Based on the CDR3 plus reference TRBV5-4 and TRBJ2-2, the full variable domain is ETGVTQSPTHLIKTRGQQVTLRCSSQSGHNTVSWYQQALGQGPQFIFQYYREEENGRGNFPPRFSGLQFPNYSSELNVNALELDDSALYLCASSPGLGGTGELFFGEGSRLTVL.

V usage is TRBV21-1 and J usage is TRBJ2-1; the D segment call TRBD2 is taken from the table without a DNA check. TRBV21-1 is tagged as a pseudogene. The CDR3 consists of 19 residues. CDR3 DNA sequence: TGTGCCAGCAACATTATGACTAGCGGAAGATTGGGCTCCTACAATGAGCAGTTCTTC. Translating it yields CASNIMTSGRLGSYNEQFF.

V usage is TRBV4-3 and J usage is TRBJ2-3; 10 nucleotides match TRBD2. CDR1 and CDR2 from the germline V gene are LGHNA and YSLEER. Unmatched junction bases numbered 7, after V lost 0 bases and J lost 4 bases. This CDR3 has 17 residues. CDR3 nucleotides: TGCGCCAGCAGCCAAGATGAAGGAGCGGGAGGGCCAGATACGCAGTATTTT. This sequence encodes CASSQDEGAGGPDTQYF.

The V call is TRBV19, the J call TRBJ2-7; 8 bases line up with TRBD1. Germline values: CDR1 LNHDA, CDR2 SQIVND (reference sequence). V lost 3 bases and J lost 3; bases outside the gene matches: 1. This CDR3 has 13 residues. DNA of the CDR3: TGTGCCAGTAGTATCGACAGGGGCTACGAGCAGTACTTC. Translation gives CASSIDRGYEQYF.

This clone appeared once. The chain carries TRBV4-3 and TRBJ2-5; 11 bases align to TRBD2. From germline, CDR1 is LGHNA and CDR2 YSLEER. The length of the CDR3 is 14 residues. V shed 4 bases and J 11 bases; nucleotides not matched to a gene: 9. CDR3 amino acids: CASSPLAGGLPQYF. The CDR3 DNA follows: TGCGCCAGCAGCCCCCTAGCGGGAGGTCTTCCACAGTACTTC.

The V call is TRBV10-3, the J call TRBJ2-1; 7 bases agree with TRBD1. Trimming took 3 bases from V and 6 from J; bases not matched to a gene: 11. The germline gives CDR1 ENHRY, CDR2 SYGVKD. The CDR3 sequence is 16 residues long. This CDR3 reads CAISDPLTGPGNEQFF. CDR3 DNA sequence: TGTGCCATCAGTGACCCCCTGACAGGGCCGGGCAATGAGCAGTTCTTC.

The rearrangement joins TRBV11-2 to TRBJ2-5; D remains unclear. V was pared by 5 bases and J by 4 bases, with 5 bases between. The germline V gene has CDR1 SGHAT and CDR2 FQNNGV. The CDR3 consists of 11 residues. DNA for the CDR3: TGTGCCAGCAGCACGGGAGAGACCCAGTACTTC. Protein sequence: CASSTGETQYF.

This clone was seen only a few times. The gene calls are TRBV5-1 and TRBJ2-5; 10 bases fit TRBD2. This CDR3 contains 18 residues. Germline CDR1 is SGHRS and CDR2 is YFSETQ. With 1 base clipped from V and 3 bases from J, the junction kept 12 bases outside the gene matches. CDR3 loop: CASSLRSPSGGNKETQYF. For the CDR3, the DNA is TGCGCCAGCAGCTTGCGTTCTCCTAGCGGGGGCAATAAAGAGACCCAGTACTTC.

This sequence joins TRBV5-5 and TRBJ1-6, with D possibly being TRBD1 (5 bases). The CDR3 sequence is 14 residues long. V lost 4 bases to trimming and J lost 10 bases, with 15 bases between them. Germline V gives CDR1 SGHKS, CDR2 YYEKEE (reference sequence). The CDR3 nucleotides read TGTGCCAGCAGCACCAGGGACCAAAGATCACCCCTCCACTTT. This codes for CASSTRDQRSPLHF.

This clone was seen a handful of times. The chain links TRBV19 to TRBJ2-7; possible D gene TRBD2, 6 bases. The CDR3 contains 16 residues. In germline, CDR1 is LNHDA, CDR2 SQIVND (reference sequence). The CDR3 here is CARFRRDFKSQYEQYF. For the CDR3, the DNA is TGTGCAAGGTTTAGAAGGGACTTCAAGTCTCAGTACGAGCAGTACTTC.

CDR3 DNA sequence: TGTGCCAGCAGTGTACAGACAGGGGTGAACACTGAAGCTTTCTTT. Protein: CASSVQTGVNTEAFF. The chain links TRBV28 to TRBJ1-1; 8 bases are a match to TRBD1. Germline trimming cut 5 bases from V and 0 bases from J; bases unmatched to any gene: 5. Germline CDR1 MDHEN, CDR2 SYDVKM. The CDR3 runs 15 residues.

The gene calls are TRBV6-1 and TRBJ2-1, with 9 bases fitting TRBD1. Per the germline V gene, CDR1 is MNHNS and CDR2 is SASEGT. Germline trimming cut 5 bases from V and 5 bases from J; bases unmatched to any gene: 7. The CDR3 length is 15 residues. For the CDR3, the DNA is TGTGCCAGCAGTTTAGGGGGGACAGGGAACAATGAGCAGTTCTTC. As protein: CASSLGGTGNNEQFF.

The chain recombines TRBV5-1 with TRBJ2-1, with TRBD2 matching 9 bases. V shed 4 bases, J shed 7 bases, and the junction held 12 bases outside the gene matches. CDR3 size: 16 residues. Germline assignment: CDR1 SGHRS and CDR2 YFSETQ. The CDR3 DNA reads TGCGCCAGCAGCATCCCTGCGGGGGGGGCGGGGAATGAGCAGTTCTTC. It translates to CASSIPAGGAGNEQFF.

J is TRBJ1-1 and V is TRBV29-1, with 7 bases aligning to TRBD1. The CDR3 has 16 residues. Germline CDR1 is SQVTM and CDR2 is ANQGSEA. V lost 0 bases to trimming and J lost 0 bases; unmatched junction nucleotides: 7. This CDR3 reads CSVEEVGQLMNTEAFF. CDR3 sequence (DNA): TGCAGCGTTGAAGAAGTGGGACAGCTTATGAACACTGAAGCTTTCTTT.

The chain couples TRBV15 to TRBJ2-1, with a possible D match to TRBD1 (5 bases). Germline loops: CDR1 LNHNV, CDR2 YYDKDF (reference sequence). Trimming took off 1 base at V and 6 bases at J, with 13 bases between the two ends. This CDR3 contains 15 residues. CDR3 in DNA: TGTGCCACCAGCAGAGGGGGCATGCGTGGCAATGAGCAGTTCTTC. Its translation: CATSRGGMRGNEQFF.

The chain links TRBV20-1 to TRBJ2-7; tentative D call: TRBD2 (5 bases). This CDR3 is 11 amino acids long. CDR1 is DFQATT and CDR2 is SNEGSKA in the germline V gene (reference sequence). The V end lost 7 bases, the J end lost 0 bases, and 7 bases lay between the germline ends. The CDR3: CSGGLSYEQYF. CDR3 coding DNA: TGCAGTGGCGGGCTCTCCTACGAGCAGTACTTC.